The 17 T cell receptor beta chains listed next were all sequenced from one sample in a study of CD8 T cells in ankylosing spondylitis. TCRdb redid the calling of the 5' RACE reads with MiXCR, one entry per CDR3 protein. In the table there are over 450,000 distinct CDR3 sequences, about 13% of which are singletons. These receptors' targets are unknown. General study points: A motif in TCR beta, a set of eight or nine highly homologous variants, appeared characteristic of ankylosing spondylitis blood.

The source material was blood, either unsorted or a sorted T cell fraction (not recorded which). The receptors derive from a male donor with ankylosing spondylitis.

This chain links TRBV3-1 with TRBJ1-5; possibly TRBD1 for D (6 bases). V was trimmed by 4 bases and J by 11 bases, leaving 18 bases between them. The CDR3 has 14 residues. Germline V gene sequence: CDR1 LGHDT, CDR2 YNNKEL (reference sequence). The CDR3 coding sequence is TGTGCCAGCAGCCTCTCTGGAGGGGGGTGGTCCCAGCATTTT. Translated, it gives CASSLSGGGWSQHF.

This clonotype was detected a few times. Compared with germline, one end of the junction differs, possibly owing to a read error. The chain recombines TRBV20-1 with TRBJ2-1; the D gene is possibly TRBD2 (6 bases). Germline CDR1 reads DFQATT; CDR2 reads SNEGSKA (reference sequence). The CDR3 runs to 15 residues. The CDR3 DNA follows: TGCAGTGCCAGAGGGGATAGCGGTATACCGGATGAGCAGTTCTTC. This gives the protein CSARGDSGIPDEQFF.

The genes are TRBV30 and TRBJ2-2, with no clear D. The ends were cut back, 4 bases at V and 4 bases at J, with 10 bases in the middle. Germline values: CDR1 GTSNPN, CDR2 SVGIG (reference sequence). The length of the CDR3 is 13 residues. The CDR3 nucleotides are TGTGCCTGGAATGTACTTCTCACCGGGGAGCTGTTTTTT. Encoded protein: CAWNVLLTGELFF.

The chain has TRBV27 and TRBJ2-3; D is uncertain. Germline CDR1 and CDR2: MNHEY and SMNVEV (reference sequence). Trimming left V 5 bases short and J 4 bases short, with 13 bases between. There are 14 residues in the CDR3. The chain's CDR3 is CASSRYPLPDTQYF. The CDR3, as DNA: TGTGCCAGCAGTCGGTACCCACTGCCAGATACGCAGTATTTT.

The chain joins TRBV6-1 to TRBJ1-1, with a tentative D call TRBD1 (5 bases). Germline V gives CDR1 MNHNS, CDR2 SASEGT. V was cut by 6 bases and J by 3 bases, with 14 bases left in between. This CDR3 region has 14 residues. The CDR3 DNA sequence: TGTGCCAGCAGGATGGTCCGAGGGGACACTGAAGCTTTCTTT. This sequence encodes CASRMVRGDTEAFF.

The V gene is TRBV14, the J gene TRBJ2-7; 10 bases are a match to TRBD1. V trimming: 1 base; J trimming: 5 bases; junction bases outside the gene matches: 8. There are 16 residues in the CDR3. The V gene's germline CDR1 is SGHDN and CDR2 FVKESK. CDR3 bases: TGTGCCAGCAGCCAAGGCCCGGGACAGGGGATGAACGAGCAGTACTTC. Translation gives CASSQGPGQGMNEQYF. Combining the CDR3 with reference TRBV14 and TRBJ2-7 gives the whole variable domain EAGVTQFPSHSVIEKGQTVTLRCDPISGHDNLYWYRRVMGKEIKFLLHFVKESKQDESGMPNNRFLAERTGGTYSTLKVQPAELEDSGVYFCASSQGPGQGMNEQYFGPGTRLTVT.

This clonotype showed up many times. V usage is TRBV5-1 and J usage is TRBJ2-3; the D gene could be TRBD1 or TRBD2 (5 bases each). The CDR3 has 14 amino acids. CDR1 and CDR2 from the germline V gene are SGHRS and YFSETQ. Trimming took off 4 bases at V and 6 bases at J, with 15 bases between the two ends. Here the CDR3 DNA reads TGCGCCAGCAGCCTAGGGGACCAGTCGGATACGCAGTATTTT. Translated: CASSLGDQSDTQYF.

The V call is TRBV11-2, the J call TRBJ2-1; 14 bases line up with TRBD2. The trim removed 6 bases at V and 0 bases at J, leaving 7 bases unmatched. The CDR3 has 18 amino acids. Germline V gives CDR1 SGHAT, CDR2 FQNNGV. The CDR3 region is CASRAGTSGSSSYNEQFF. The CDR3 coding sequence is TGTGCCAGCAGGGCCGGGACTAGCGGGAGTAGCTCCTACAATGAGCAGTTCTTC.

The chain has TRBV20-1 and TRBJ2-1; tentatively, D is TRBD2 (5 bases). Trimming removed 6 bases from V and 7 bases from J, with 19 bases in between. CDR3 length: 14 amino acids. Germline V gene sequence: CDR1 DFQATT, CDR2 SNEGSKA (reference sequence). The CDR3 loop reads CSALPPGGWNEQFF. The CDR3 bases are TGCAGTGCACTCCCCCCTGGCGGGTGGAATGAGCAGTTCTTC.

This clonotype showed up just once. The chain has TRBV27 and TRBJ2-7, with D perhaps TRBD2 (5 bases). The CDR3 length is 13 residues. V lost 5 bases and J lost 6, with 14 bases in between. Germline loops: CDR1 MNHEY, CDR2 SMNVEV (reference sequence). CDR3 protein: CASSPSGLGEQYV. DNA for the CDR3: TGTGCCAGCAGTCCCTCCGGACTGGGCGAGCAGTACGTC.

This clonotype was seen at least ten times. CDR3 protein: CSAITLDQRATQYF. The CDR3 DNA sequence: TGCAGTGCTATAACCTTAGACCAAAGGGCGACCCAGTACTTC. The gene calls are TRBV20-1 and TRBJ2-5; D ambiguous. Germline V CDR1 and CDR2: DFQATT, SNEGSKA (reference sequence). V was trimmed by 4 bases and J by 7 bases, leaving 19 bases between them. There are 14 residues in the CDR3.

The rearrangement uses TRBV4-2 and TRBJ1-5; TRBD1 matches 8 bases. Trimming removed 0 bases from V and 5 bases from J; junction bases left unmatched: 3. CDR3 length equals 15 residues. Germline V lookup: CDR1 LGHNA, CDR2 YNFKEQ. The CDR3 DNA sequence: TGTGCCAGCAGCCAAGAGGACAGGGACGATCAGCCCCAGCATTTT. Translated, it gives CASSQEDRDDQPQHF.

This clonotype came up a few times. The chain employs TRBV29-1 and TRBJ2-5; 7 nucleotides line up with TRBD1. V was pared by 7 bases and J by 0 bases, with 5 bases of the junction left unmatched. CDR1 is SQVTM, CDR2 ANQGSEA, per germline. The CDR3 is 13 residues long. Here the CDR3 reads CSAHRGNQETQYF. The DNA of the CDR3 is TGCAGCGCCCACAGGGGAAACCAAGAGACCCAGTACTTC.

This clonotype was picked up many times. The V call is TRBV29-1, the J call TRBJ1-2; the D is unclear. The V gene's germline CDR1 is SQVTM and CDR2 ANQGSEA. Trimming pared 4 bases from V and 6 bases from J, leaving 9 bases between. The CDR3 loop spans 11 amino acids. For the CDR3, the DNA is TGCAGCGTTGTGGGTGCGGATGGCTACACCTTC. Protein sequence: CSVVGADGYTF. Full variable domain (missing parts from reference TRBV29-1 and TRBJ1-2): SAVISQKPSRDICQRGTSLTIQCQVDSQVTMMFWYRQQPGQSLTLIATANQGSEATYESGFVIDKFPISRPNLTFSTLTVSNMSPEDSSIYLCSVVGADGYTFGSGTRLTVV.

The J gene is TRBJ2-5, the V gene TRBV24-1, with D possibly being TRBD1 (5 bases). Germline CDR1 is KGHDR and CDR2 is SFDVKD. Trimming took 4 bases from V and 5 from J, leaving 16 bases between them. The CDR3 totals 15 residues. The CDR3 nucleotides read TGTGCCACCAGTGAGTCAGGGAATACGGGTGAGACCCAGTACTTC. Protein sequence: CATSESGNTGETQYF.

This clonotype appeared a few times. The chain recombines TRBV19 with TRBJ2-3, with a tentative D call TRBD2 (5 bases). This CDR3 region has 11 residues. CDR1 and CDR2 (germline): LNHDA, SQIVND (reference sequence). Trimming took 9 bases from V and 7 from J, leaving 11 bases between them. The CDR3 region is CASRTVNTQYF. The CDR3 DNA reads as TGTGCCAGCCGGACTGTGAATACGCAGTATTTT. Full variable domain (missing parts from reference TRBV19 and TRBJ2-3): DGGITQSPKYLFRKEGQNVTLSCEQNLNHDAMYWYRQDPGQGLRLIYYSQIVNDFQKGDIAEGYSVSREKKESFPLTVTSAQKNPTAFYLCASRTVNTQYFGPGTRLTVL.

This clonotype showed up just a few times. CDR3 protein: CASSLGSRANEKLFF. In DNA, the CDR3 is TGTGCCAGCAGCTTAGGCAGTCGAGCTAATGAAAAACTGTTTTTT. J is TRBJ1-4 and V is TRBV7-7, with unresolved D. This CDR3 contains 15 residues. The ends were cut back, 1 base at V and 3 bases at J, with 9 bases in the middle. Germline values: CDR1 SSHAT, CDR2 FNYEAQ (reference sequence). The full variable domain, rest sourced from reference TRBV7-7 and TRBJ1-4, is GAGVSQSPRYKVTKRGQDVTLRCDPISSHATLYWYQQALGQGPEFLTYFNYEAQPDKSGLPSDRFSAERPEGSISTLTIQRTEQRDSAMYRCASSLGSRANEKLFFGSGTQLSVL.